A selection of T cell receptor beta chains follows, all from one sample in a study of radiation and T cells in renal cell carcinoma. Generated by immunoSEQ multiplex PCR, the TCRdb table keeps only in-frame clones and is missing some. The table lists some 50,000 clones, about 83% of them singletons. The sequences come from blood, collected from a patient whose treatment included radiotherapy and nephrectomy. The receptors come from a woman aged 65 to 85 with renal cell carcinoma. Each CDR3 is given with its conserved first and last residue. A D gene is named only where the DNA matches it firmly. Only some rows state a clone size, as once, few, many or a class for expanded clones.

D gene	V gene	J gene	clone size	CDR3 DNA	CDR3 protein
.	TRBV13	TRBJ1-1	.	TGTGCCAGCAGCCTGAGGACCCGGGCCCAGAACACTGAAGCTTTCTTT	CASSLRTRAQNTEAFF
TRBD2	TRBV29-1	TRBJ2-7	.	TGCAGCGTTGAACTTAGGCTAGCGGGAGTGAACGAGCAGTACTTC	CSVELRLAGVNEQYF
.	TRBV7-2	TRBJ2-5	.	TGTGCCAGCAGCTTAGAATCTACAGACACAAGATGGAGGAAGTACTTC	CASSLESTDTRWRKYF
.	TRBV6-1	TRBJ1-2	.	TGTGCCACGGGAATTCCCGAGGGTGGCTACACCTTC	CATGIPEGGYTF
.	TRBV19	TRBJ1-5	.	TGTGCCAGTAGTATAGTCCTTACAGTTAAAAATCAGCCCCAGCATTTT	CASSIVLTVKNQPQHF
TRBD1	TRBV7-3	TRBJ2-2	few	TGTGCCAGCAGCTTAACTGGACAGGGAGGCGCGGAGCTGTTTTTT	CASSLTGQGGAELFF
.	TRBV2	TRBJ2-4	.	TGTGCCAGCAGTGAAGAGGGTGCGCGCGCCAAAAACATTCAGTACTTC	CASSEEGARAKNIQYF
.	TRBV13	TRBJ2-1	.	TGTGCCAGCAGCCCCGGACCGTCCTACAATGAGCAGTTCTTC	CASSPGPSYNEQFF
.	TRBV29-1	TRBJ2-3	.	TGCAGCGTTATCGAGGGTACAGATACGCAGTATTTT	CSVIEGTDTQYF
TRBD1	TRBV7-9	TRBJ1-2	.	TGTGCCAGCAGCCCGTCCGGGACAGGGGTCGGTGGCTACACCTTC	CASSPSGTGVGGYTF
TRBD1	TRBV4-1	TRBJ2-2	.	TGCGCCAGCAGCGACAGGGGTTTGACTTCCGGGGAGCTGTTTTTT	CASSDRGLTSGELFF
TRBD1	TRBV4-3	TRBJ2-1	.	TGCGCCAGCAGCCAAGGAGTGCCCGGGACAGGGACTGAGCAGTTCTTC	CASSQGVPGTGTEQFF
TRBD2	TRBV7-3	TRBJ2-5	once	TGTGCCAGCAGCTTAGGCGGGGGGTCCCAAGAGACCCAGTACTTC	CASSLGGGSQETQYF
.	TRBV4-1	TRBJ2-5	.	TGCGCCAGCAGCCAAGATCTCGGTCCCCAAGAGACCCAGTACTTC	CASSQDLGPQETQYF
TRBD1	TRBV19	TRBJ1-5	.	TGTGCCAGTAGTACGGACAGGGTCAATCAGCCCCAGCATTTT	CASSTDRVNQPQHF
TRBD1	TRBV7-9	TRBJ1-1	.	TGTGCCAGCAGCTTCGACAGGGCCACTGAAGCTTTCTTT	CASSFDRATEAFF
TRBD1	TRBV7-2	TRBJ1-3	.	TGTGCCAGCAGCTACGACAGGGCCGGTGGAAACACCATATATTTT	CASSYDRAGGNTIYF
.	TRBV18	TRBJ1-1	.	TGTGCCAGCTCTCCCGGGAGGGCTGAAGCTTTCTTT	CASSPGRAEAFF
.	TRBV14	TRBJ1-1	few	TGTGCCAGCAGCCATCCCGGGACCGTGGCTTTCTTT	CASSHPGTVAFF
.	TRBV7-9	TRBJ1-1	.	TGTGCCAGCAGCTTAGATGTAGGGGGAAGTAGGAAAGCTTTCTTT	CASSLDVGGSRKAFF
TRBD2	TRBV7-6	TRBJ2-2	.	TGTGCCAGCAGCTTAGTGCTAGCGGGGGGGACGGACACCGGGGAGCTGTTTTTT	CASSLVLAGGTDTGELFF
.	TRBV7-8	TRBJ2-3	.	TGTGCCAGCAGCGGAGGGTGGGAGAGGGGAGATACGCAGTATTTT	CASSGGWERGDTQYF
.	TRBV5-4	TRBJ1-5	.	TGTGCCAGCAGCTTGGATCCCGGGGAGCCCCAGCATTTT	CASSLDPGEPQHF
TRBD1	TRBV29-1	TRBJ1-1	.	TGCAGCGTTGGACAGGGACCGAACACTGAAGCTTTCTTT	CSVGQGPNTEAFF
TRBD2	TRBV4-3	TRBJ2-2	.	TGCGCCAGCAGCCTTTGGTATAGCGGGACGTCCGGGGAGCTGTTTTTT	CASSLWYSGTSGELFF
.	TRBV14	TRBJ2-3	.	TGTGCCAGCAGCCAAGATATGTCAGGTCAGGATACGCAGTATTTT	CASSQDMSGQDTQYF
.	TRBV30	TRBJ2-2	.	TGTGCCTGCGACAGGTGGGGCACCGGGGAGCTGTTTTTT	CACDRWGTGELFF
TRBD1	TRBV5-1	TRBJ2-2	.	TGCGCCAGCAGACCACAGGGGACCGGGGAGCTGTTTTTT	CASRPQGTGELFF
TRBD2	TRBV6-4	TRBJ2-7	.	TGTGCCAGCGGCGGGAGAGAGCTCGAGCAGTACTTC	CASGGRELEQYF
TRBD2	TRBV5-1	TRBJ2-5	.	TGCGCCAGCAGCCCTTCCGGGACTAGCAACCAAGAGACCCAGTACTTC	CASSPSGTSNQETQYF
.	TRBV19	TRBJ2-2	once	TGTGCCAGTAGTATAAGCCCGGACACCGGGGAGCTGTTTTTT	CASSISPDTGELFF
.	TRBV7-7	TRBJ2-1	.	TGTGCCAGCAGCTTAGTAGGTGACCCCCTGGATGAGCAGTTCTTC	CASSLVGDPLDEQFF
TRBD1	TRBV11-3	TRBJ2-1	.	TGTGCCAGCAGCCAGGGGGTTTACTCCTACAATGAGCAGTTCTTC	CASSQGVYSYNEQFF
.	TRBV5-1	TRBJ2-5	.	TGCGCCAGCAGCTTGGCCGAAGGGGGGCTGGGAGAGACCCAGTACTTC	CASSLAEGGLGETQYF
TRBD1	TRBV18	TRBJ2-3	.	TGTGCCAGCTCACCACCGATGACAGGGGCGGCAGATACGCAGTATTTT	CASSPPMTGAADTQYF
TRBD1	TRBV19	TRBJ1-1	few	TGTGCCAGTAGTAGACCCTCAGGGGGCACGAACACTGAAGCTTTCTTT	CASSRPSGGTNTEAFF
TRBD1	TRBV19	TRBJ1-5	once	TGTGCCAGTAGTATCTCCCGGGGCTTGACAGGGGATCAGCCCCAGCATTTT	CASSISRGLTGDQPQHF
.	TRBV9	TRBJ2-7	.	TGTGCCAGCAGCGTAGACGTCCTCAGGGAGCAGTACTTC	CASSVDVLREQYF
.	TRBV9	TRBJ2-5	once	TGTGCCAGCAGCGTAGAAGGGGGTGCCCAAGAGACCCAGTACTTC	CASSVEGGAQETQYF
TRBD1	TRBV4-2	TRBJ2-5	.	TGTGCCAGCAGCCGAGATTCGGGACAGGGATCGGAGACCCAGTACTTC	CASSRDSGQGSETQYF
.	TRBV9	TRBJ1-2	.	TGTGCCAGCGGGGCAGGGGTCGGTGGCTACACCTTC	CASGAGVGGYTF
.	TRBV6-1	TRBJ2-3	.	TGTGCCAGCAGTGAAAGGGGGGGCGTTACCACAGATACGCAGTATTTT	CASSERGGVTTDTQYF
.	TRBV5-4	TRBJ2-5	.	TGTGCCAGCAGCTTGGCCAAGGGCCGGGACTTTCAAGAGACCCAGTACTTC	CASSLAKGRDFQETQYF
.	TRBV7-8	TRBJ1-3	few	TGTGCCAGCAGCCCCCGGGCAAGGGCCATATATTTT	CASSPRARAIYF
.	TRBV5-1	TRBJ2-1	.	TGCGCCAGCAGCCCTGGGACTTCTCTTAGCTCCTACAATGAGCAGTTCTTC	CASSPGTSLSSYNEQFF
TRBD1	TRBV27	TRBJ2-1	few	TGTGCCAGCAGTCGCCACCGGACAGGGAGGAATGAGCAGTTCTTC	CASSRHRTGRNEQFF
TRBD1	TRBV7-3	TRBJ2-5	few	TGTGCCAGCAGCTTAGCCGGGACAGGAGGGGAGACCCAGTACTTC	CASSLAGTGGETQYF
.	TRBV18	TRBJ2-2	.	TGTGCCAGCTCACCATCACCGGGACTTTACACCGGGGAGCTGTTTTTT	CASSPSPGLYTGELFF
.	TRBV7-9	TRBJ2-5	.	TGTGCCAGCAGCCTCAGTAGGGGAGAGACCCAGTACTTC	CASSLSRGETQYF
TRBD2	TRBV10-3	TRBJ2-3	once	TGTGCCATCAGTGCAGCGGGAGGGAGCACAGATACGCAGTATTTT	CAISAAGGSTDTQYF